Each of the 15 T cell receptor beta chains below was sequenced from the same sample in a study of cytomegalovirus exposure and HLA in healthy donors. PCR involved 60 Vbeta and 13 Jbeta primers. Clones were sequenced by immunoSEQ multiplex PCR, and TCRdb holds only the in-frame ones, with some missing. Found here are fewer than 40,000 clones; the top ten clones hold 1.5% to 2%. The specimen sequenced was PBMCs. These receptors were collected from a woman aged 40 to 50 in good health and CMV-seropositive.

The chain couples TRBV10-3 to TRBJ2-1; 11 bases match TRBD2. Per germline, CDR1 ENHRY and CDR2 SYGVKD. The CDR3 is 14 amino acids. With 2 bases clipped from V and 9 bases from J, the junction kept 3 bases outside the gene matches. The CDR3 nucleotides read TGTGCCATCAGTGAGACTAGCGGGGGCTCTGAGCAGTTCTTC. Translation gives CAISETSGGSEQFF.

The rearrangement links TRBV27 to TRBJ1-2; TRBD1 matches 7 bases. Per the germline V gene, CDR1 is MNHEY and CDR2 is SMNVEV (reference sequence). The CDR3 runs to 14 residues. Germline trimming cut 5 bases from V and 2 bases from J; bases unmatched to any gene: 5. CDR3 residues: CASSPGGQNYGYTF. For the CDR3, the DNA is TGTGCCAGCAGTCCAGGGGGACAGAACTATGGCTACACCTTC.

The CDR3 protein is CASSTPVSGGREDTQYF. In nucleotides, the CDR3 is TGTGCCAGCAGTACCCCGGTTAGCGGGGGTAGGGAAGATACGCAGTATTTT. The chain employs TRBV28 and TRBJ2-3, with TRBD2 matching 9 bases. V shed 5 bases and J 5 bases; nucleotides not matched to a gene: 14. Germline CDR1 MDHEN, CDR2 SYDVKM. The CDR3 has 17 amino acids.

The gene calls are TRBV7-2 and TRBJ2-1; D is possibly TRBD2 (6 bases). The CDR3 extends over 14 amino acids. Germline CDR1 SGHTA, CDR2 FQGNSA. V was shortened by 5 bases and J by 7 bases, with 15 bases between the two germline ends. CDR3 loop: CASSRRDGTNEQFF. In DNA form, the CDR3 reads TGTGCCAGCAGCAGGCGGGACGGCACAAATGAGCAGTTCTTC.

The CDR3 reads CASSLNRGGNTIYF. CDR3 DNA sequence: TGTGCCAGCAGCTTAAACAGGGGGGGAAACACCATATATTTT. The rearrangement links TRBV7-2 to TRBJ1-3, with 8 positions matching TRBD1. V shed 2 bases, J shed 4 bases, and the junction held 1 base outside the gene matches. The CDR3 sequence is 14 residues long. Germline CDR1 reads SGHTA; CDR2 reads FQGNSA.

This rearrangement joins TRBV7-2 to TRBJ2-5, with 9 bases matching TRBD2. Germline lookup yields CDR1 SGHTA and CDR2 FQGNSA. The CDR3 totals 17 residues. J gave up 5 bases and V 1 base, and 11 bases lay outside the gene matches. The chain's CDR3 is CASSLVGSGSFGETQYF. The CDR3 nucleotides are TGTGCCAGCAGCTTAGTTGGTAGCGGGAGTTTTGGGGAGACCCAGTACTTC. Filled out from reference TRBV7-2 and TRBJ2-5, the complete variable domain reads GAGVSQSPSNKVTEKGKDVELRCDPISGHTALYWYRQSLGQGLEFLIYFQGNSAPDKSGLPSDRFSAERTGGSVSTLTIQRTQQEDSAVYLCASSLVGSGSFGETQYFGPGTRLLVL.

In the case of this clone: A read error may produce the germline difference seen at one junction end. The chain joins TRBV5-1 to TRBJ2-7; 8 bases are shared with TRBD1. CDR1 is SGHRS and CDR2 is YFSETQ in the germline V gene. This CDR3 spans 16 amino acids. CDR3 bases: TGCGCCAGCAGCGCGGACAGGGACCTAATCTCCTACGGGCAGTACTTC. It specifies CASSADRDLISYGQYF. Complete variable domain (other parts from reference TRBV5-1 and TRBJ2-7): KAGVTQTPRYLIKTRGQQVTLSCSPISGHRSVSWYQQTPGQGLQFLFEYFSETQRNKGNFPGRFSGRQFSNSRSEMNVSTLELGDSALYLCASSADRDLISYGQYFGPGTRLTVT.

The chain employs TRBV4-1 and TRBJ2-2; no firm D call. The CDR3 covers 13 residues. Germline V CDR1 and CDR2: MGHRA, YSYEKL. Trimming took off 4 bases at V and 5 bases at J, with 8 bases between the two ends. This chain's CDR3 is CASSPDWTGELFF. DNA of the CDR3: TGCGCCAGCAGCCCCGACTGGACCGGGGAGCTGTTTTTT.

The V gene is TRBV7-9, the J gene TRBJ1-2; D unresolved. The CDR3 is 12 residues long. V was cut by 5 bases and J by 8 bases, with 12 bases left in between. From germline, CDR1 is SEHNR and CDR2 FQNEAQ (reference sequence). CDR3 in amino acids: CASSPSLGGYTF. CDR3 DNA: TGTGCCAGCAGCCCCTCCCTAGGCGGCTACACCTTC.

V usage is TRBV29-1 and J usage is TRBJ2-1; D may be TRBD2 (5 bases). Germline V CDR1 and CDR2: SQVTM, ANQGSEA. The V gene lost 4 bases and the J gene lost 9 bases, with 7 bases spanning the gap. This CDR3 region has 10 residues. The CDR3 protein is CSVGETEQFF. The DNA for the CDR3 is TGCAGCGTTGGGGAGACTGAGCAGTTCTTC.

CDR3 protein: CASSTGVLSNQPQHF. CDR3 nucleotides: TGTGCCAGCAGCACAGGGGTTCTAAGCAATCAGCCCCAGCATTTT. This sequence joins TRBV5-8 and TRBJ1-5; 7 bases agree with TRBD1. V was pared by 4 bases and J by 1 base, with 5 bases of the junction left unmatched. This CDR3 has 15 residues. In germline, CDR1 is SGHTS, CDR2 YDEGEE.

The CDR3 reads CASSRDRGYGYTF. For the CDR3, the DNA is TGCGCCAGCAGCCGGGACAGGGGATATGGCTACACCTTC. The chain carries TRBV4-3 and TRBJ1-2; 10 nucleotides line up with TRBD1. The CDR3 extends over 13 amino acids. The J segment lost 5 bases and the V segment lost 4 bases, leaving 1 base of the junction unmatched. The germline CDR1 and CDR2 sequences are LGHNA and YSLEER.

In nucleotides, the CDR3 is TGCAGCGTTGAAGAGTTCGGGGACAGGGCTAACTCTGGGGCCAACGTCCTGACTTTC. Translated, it gives CSVEEFGDRANSGANVLTF. The V gene is TRBV29-1, the J gene TRBJ2-6; 9 nucleotides line up with TRBD1. CDR3 size: 19 residues. The germline CDR1 and CDR2 sequences are SQVTM and ANQGSEA. The ends lost 0 bases at V and 0 bases at J; junction bases unmatched: 9.

The rearrangement uses TRBV19 and TRBJ2-3, with TRBD2 identical over 11 bases. V was clipped by 5 bases and J by 12 bases; unmatched bases: 10. From germline, CDR1 is LNHDA and CDR2 SQIVND (reference sequence). The CDR3 extends over 14 amino acids. CDR3 coding DNA: TGTGCCAGTAGTGTGGACCGACTAGCGGGGAACCAGTATTTT. Protein sequence: CASSVDRLAGNQYF.

The V call is TRBV5-1, the J call TRBJ1-2; possibly TRBD1 for D (6 bases). CDR1 and CDR2 (germline): SGHRS, YFSETQ. V was trimmed by 0 bases and J by 0 bases, leaving 9 bases between them. The CDR3 is 15 amino acids. CDR3 region: CASSLGGPANYGYTF. The CDR3 DNA reads TGCGCCAGCAGCTTGGGGGGGCCAGCTAACTATGGCTACACCTTC.